A selection of T cell receptor beta chains follows, all from one sample in a study of blood T cell repertoires in COVID-19. Produced via immunoSEQ multiplex PCR; TCRdb's table is partial and in-frame only. The sample carries approximately 260,000 clones, about 90% recorded once. What was sequenced was PBMCs or T cells enriched from blood (not recorded which). Every receptor here comes from a woman younger than 30 who had recovered from COVID-19. CDR3s include the opening cysteine and the closing phenylalanine or tryptophan. D genes are given only for firm matches. Part of the rows lack a size; the others show once, few, many or a class for expanded clones.

j_gene: TRBJ2-5; d_gene: -; v_gene: TRBV12-3/TRBV12-4; abundance: -; CDR3aa: CASTTGETQYF; CDR3nt: TGTGCCAGCACCACCGGAGAGACCCAGTACTTC
j_gene: TRBJ2-7; d_gene: -; v_gene: TRBV11-3; abundance: -; CDR3aa: CASSLDTWDSEQYF; CDR3nt: TGTGCCAGCAGCTTAGATACGTGGGACTCCGAGCAGTACTTC
j_gene: TRBJ1-1; d_gene: TRBD1; v_gene: TRBV29-1; abundance: once; CDR3aa: CSVRTLDREMNTEAFF; CDR3nt: TGCAGCGTCAGGACACTGGACAGGGAGATGAACACTGAAGCTTTCTTT
j_gene: TRBJ2-7; d_gene: TRBD2; v_gene: TRBV27; abundance: -; CDR3aa: CASSPTGTSGYEQYF; CDR3nt: TGTGCCAGCAGTCCAACCGGGACTAGCGGCTACGAGCAGTACTTC
j_gene: TRBJ2-1; d_gene: -; v_gene: TRBV18; abundance: -; CDR3aa: CASSPRRELSSYNEQFF; CDR3nt: TGTGCCAGCTCACCAAGGAGAGAACTGAGCTCCTACAATGAGCAGTTCTTC
j_gene: TRBJ1-2; d_gene: -; v_gene: TRBV6-5; abundance: -; CDR3aa: CASRTRGFNYGYTF; CDR3nt: TGTGCCAGCAGGACAAGGGGGTTTAACTATGGCTACACCTTC
j_gene: TRBJ2-3; d_gene: TRBD2; v_gene: TRBV11-3; abundance: -; CDR3aa: CASSLGLAPSTDTQYF; CDR3nt: TGTGCCAGCAGCTTGGGACTAGCGCCTAGCACAGATACGCAGTATTTT
j_gene: TRBJ1-3; d_gene: -; v_gene: TRBV2; abundance: -; CDR3aa: CASSVQGSGNTIYF; CDR3nt: TGTGCCAGCAGTGTACAGGGCTCTGGAAACACCATATATTTT
j_gene: TRBJ2-5; d_gene: -; v_gene: TRBV6-5; abundance: -; CDR3aa: CASSLQGGQETQYF; CDR3nt: TGTGCCAGCAGTTTACAGGGCGGGCAAGAGACCCAGTACTTC
j_gene: TRBJ2-7; d_gene: -; v_gene: TRBV11-3; abundance: -; CDR3aa: CASSFGLIGQGNEQYF; CDR3nt: TGTGCCAGCAGCTTCGGACTTATAGGGCAGGGGAACGAGCAGTACTTC
j_gene: TRBJ1-1; d_gene: -; v_gene: TRBV28; abundance: -; CDR3aa: CASSSPVAMGAFF; CDR3nt: TGTGCCAGCAGTTCCCCCGTAGCAATGGGAGCTTTCTTT
j_gene: TRBJ1-1; d_gene: -; v_gene: TRBV19; abundance: -; CDR3aa: CASRYLGSGVTEAFF; CDR3nt: TGTGCCAGTAGGTATTTAGGGTCGGGGGTCACTGAAGCTTTCTTT
j_gene: TRBJ1-3; d_gene: -; v_gene: TRBV7-9; abundance: -; CDR3aa: CASSLAGAGNTIYF; CDR3nt: TGTGCCAGCAGCTTAGCCGGGGCTGGAAACACCATATATTTT
j_gene: TRBJ1-1; d_gene: -; v_gene: TRBV11-3; abundance: -; CDR3aa: CASSLGTGDTEAFF; CDR3nt: TGTGCCAGCAGCCTAGGGACGGGGGACACTGAAGCTTTCTTT
j_gene: TRBJ1-2; d_gene: TRBD1; v_gene: TRBV7-2; abundance: -; CDR3aa: CASSLRGVTGGYYGYTF; CDR3nt: TGTGCCAGCAGCTTAAGGGGTGTGACAGGGGGCTACTATGGCTACACCTTC
j_gene: TRBJ2-3; d_gene: -; v_gene: TRBV9; abundance: -; CDR3aa: CASSVGAGEGTDTQYF; CDR3nt: TGTGCCAGCAGCGTAGGGGCGGGCGAGGGCACAGATACGCAGTATTTT
j_gene: TRBJ2-3; d_gene: -; v_gene: TRBV2; abundance: -; CDR3aa: CASSVPRASTDTQYF; CDR3nt: TGTGCCAGCAGTGTACCACGAGCTAGCACAGATACGCAGTATTTT
j_gene: TRBJ2-7; d_gene: TRBD1; v_gene: TRBV2; abundance: -; CDR3aa: CASKQGQGAYEQYF; CDR3nt: TGTGCCAGCAAACAGGGACAGGGGGCGTACGAGCAGTACTTC
j_gene: TRBJ2-7; d_gene: TRBD1; v_gene: TRBV18; abundance: -; CDR3aa: CASSPGQAFDEQYF; CDR3nt: TGTGCCAGCTCACCGGGACAGGCTTTCGACGAGCAGTACTTC
j_gene: TRBJ2-3; d_gene: -; v_gene: TRBV9; abundance: -; CDR3aa: CASSVGLAYRRTDTQYF; CDR3nt: TGTGCCAGCAGCGTAGGGTTAGCGTATCGCCGCACAGATACGCAGTATTTT
j_gene: TRBJ1-2; d_gene: -; v_gene: TRBV28; abundance: -; CDR3aa: CASSLRRGNYGYTF; CDR3nt: TGTGCCAGCAGTTTGAGGAGGGGAAACTATGGCTACACCTTC
j_gene: TRBJ1-2; d_gene: -; v_gene: TRBV19; abundance: -; CDR3aa: CASSIVGQGRLRGYTF; CDR3nt: TGTGCCAGTAGTATAGTTGGCCAGGGGCGGTTACGTGGCTACACCTTC
j_gene: TRBJ1-4; d_gene: TRBD1; v_gene: TRBV4-1; abundance: -; CDR3aa: CASSRQGEEKLFF; CDR3nt: TGCGCCAGCAGCCGACAGGGGGAAGAAAAACTGTTTTTT
j_gene: TRBJ1-6; d_gene: TRBD1; v_gene: TRBV7-6; abundance: once; CDR3aa: CASSRVTRTGNSPLHF; CDR3nt: TGTGCCAGCAGCCGGGTAACACGGACAGGGAATTCACCCCTCCACTTT
j_gene: TRBJ1-4; d_gene: -; v_gene: TRBV21-1; abundance: -; CDR3aa: CASSVPGQGSHEKLFF; CDR3nt: TGTGCCAGTTCTGTCCCGGGACAGGGAAGTCATGAAAAACTGTTTTTT
j_gene: TRBJ1-1; d_gene: TRBD1; v_gene: TRBV3-1/TRBV3-2; abundance: -; CDR3aa: CASSHRAGTGNTEAFF; CDR3nt: TGTGCCAGCAGCCATAGAGCCGGGACAGGGAACACTGAAGCTTTCTTT
j_gene: TRBJ2-5; d_gene: -; v_gene: TRBV7-9; abundance: -; CDR3aa: CASSLDTTQETQYF; CDR3nt: TGTGCCAGCAGCTTAGACACCACCCAAGAGACCCAGTACTTC
j_gene: TRBJ1-5; d_gene: -; v_gene: TRBV19; abundance: -; CDR3aa: CASSTENQPQHF; CDR3nt: TGTGCCAGTAGTACCGAGAATCAGCCCCAGCATTTT
j_gene: TRBJ2-3; d_gene: -; v_gene: TRBV5-4; abundance: -; CDR3aa: CASSFGTSTDTQYF; CDR3nt: TGTGCCAGCAGCTTTGGGACTAGCACAGATACGCAGTATTTT
j_gene: TRBJ1-2; d_gene: -; v_gene: TRBV7-9; abundance: -; CDR3aa: CASSLAGGQGRYGYTF; CDR3nt: TGTGCCAGCAGCTTAGCGGGAGGTCAGGGAAGGTATGGCTACACCTTC
j_gene: TRBJ1-5; d_gene: -; v_gene: TRBV15; abundance: few; CDR3aa: CATSRDRAGLNQPQHF; CDR3nt: TGTGCCACCAGCAGAGATCGTGCGGGGCTCAATCAGCCCCAGCATTTT
j_gene: TRBJ2-5; d_gene: TRBD2; v_gene: TRBV6-1; abundance: -; CDR3aa: CASSGARGAGGQETQYF; CDR3nt: TGTGCCAGCAGTGGTGCTCGAGGAGCGGGGGGGCAAGAGACCCAGTACTTC
j_gene: TRBJ2-5; d_gene: TRBD2; v_gene: TRBV7-7; abundance: -; CDR3aa: CASSAGGGPQETQYF; CDR3nt: TGTGCTAGCAGCGCGGGGGGGGGACCACAAGAGACCCAGTACTTC
j_gene: TRBJ2-1; d_gene: -; v_gene: TRBV14; abundance: -; CDR3aa: CASSQVSGYNEQFF; CDR3nt: TGTGCCAGCAGCCAAGTTTCGGGCTACAATGAGCAGTTCTTC
j_gene: TRBJ2-5; d_gene: TRBD2; v_gene: TRBV13; abundance: -; CDR3aa: CASSPGLAGGDYQETQYF; CDR3nt: TGTGCCAGCAGCCCGGGACTAGCGGGGGGTGATTACCAAGAGACCCAGTACTTC
j_gene: TRBJ1-1; d_gene: -; v_gene: TRBV7-2; abundance: -; CDR3aa: CASSPYSPSSEAFF; CDR3nt: TGTGCCAGCAGCCCATATTCCCCGTCTAGTGAAGCTTTCTTT
j_gene: TRBJ1-2; d_gene: -; v_gene: TRBV7-9; abundance: -; CDR3aa: CASTLGGQGYTF; CDR3nt: TGTGCCAGCACACTCGGGGGGCAAGGCTACACCTTC
j_gene: TRBJ2-7; d_gene: TRBD2; v_gene: TRBV10-2; abundance: -; CDR3aa: CASRRGVGSYEQYF; CDR3nt: TGCGCCAGCCGCCGGGGGGTGGGCTCCTACGAGCAGTACTTC
j_gene: TRBJ1-2; d_gene: TRBD1; v_gene: TRBV3-1/TRBV3-2; abundance: -; CDR3aa: CASSPGTVYYGYTF; CDR3nt: TGTGCCAGCAGCCCCGGGACAGTGTACTATGGCTACACCTTC
j_gene: TRBJ2-3; d_gene: TRBD2; v_gene: TRBV7-2; abundance: -; CDR3aa: CASSLATSGRFADTQYF; CDR3nt: TGTGCCAGCAGCTTAGCAACTAGCGGGAGGTTCGCAGATACGCAGTATTTT
j_gene: TRBJ2-7; d_gene: TRBD2; v_gene: TRBV5-1; abundance: -; CDR3aa: CASSWTSVSYEQYF; CDR3nt: TGCGCCAGCAGCTGGACTAGCGTCTCCTACGAGCAGTACTTC
j_gene: TRBJ1-1; d_gene: -; v_gene: TRBV3-1/TRBV3-2; abundance: -; CDR3aa: CASSQGARGTEAFF; CDR3nt: TGTGCCAGCAGCCAGGGGGCGCGAGGGACTGAAGCTTTCTTT
j_gene: TRBJ1-1; d_gene: -; v_gene: TRBV6-5; abundance: -; CDR3aa: CASSYGRGVGNTEAFF; CDR3nt: TGTGCCAGCAGTTACGGGCGGGGTGTGGGGAACACTGAAGCTTTCTTT
j_gene: TRBJ1-1; d_gene: -; v_gene: TRBV6-4; abundance: once; CDR3aa: CASSERYTEAFF; CDR3nt: TGTGCCAGCAGTGAGCGGTACACTGAAGCTTTCTTT
j_gene: TRBJ1-4; d_gene: -; v_gene: TRBV11-2; abundance: once; CDR3aa: CASSRRGGFGEKLFF; CDR3nt: TGTGCCAGCAGCAGGAGGGGGGGTTTCGGTGAAAAACTGTTTTTT
j_gene: TRBJ1-2; d_gene: -; v_gene: TRBV6-2/TRBV6-3; abundance: -; CDR3aa: CASSYIPEGGGYTF; CDR3nt: TGTGCCAGCAGTTACATCCCGGAAGGAGGGGGCTACACCTTC
j_gene: TRBJ2-1; d_gene: TRBD2; v_gene: TRBV6-5; abundance: once; CDR3aa: CASSYRSPAGDNEQFF; CDR3nt: TGTGCCAGCAGTTACCGGAGTCCAGCGGGGGACAATGAGCAGTTCTTC
j_gene: TRBJ2-3; d_gene: TRBD2; v_gene: TRBV11-2; abundance: -; CDR3aa: CASSLGSGGAWDTQYF; CDR3nt: TGTGCCAGCAGCTTAGGTAGCGGGGGGGCATGGGATACGCAGTATTTT
j_gene: TRBJ2-3; d_gene: TRBD2; v_gene: TRBV9; abundance: -; CDR3aa: CASSPLPPGLAGKDTQYF; CDR3nt: TGTGCCAGCAGCCCCCTACCCCCGGGACTAGCGGGAAAAGACACGCAGTATTTT
j_gene: TRBJ1-5; d_gene: -; v_gene: TRBV7-6; abundance: -; CDR3aa: CASSLDAGTASQPQHF; CDR3nt: TGTGCCAGCAGCTTAGATGCGGGTACAGCTAGTCAGCCCCAGCATTTT
j_gene: TRBJ1-3; d_gene: -; v_gene: TRBV6-6; abundance: -; CDR3aa: CASFQGSSGNTIYF; CDR3nt: TGTGCCAGCTTCCAGGGAAGCTCTGGAAACACCATATATTTT
j_gene: TRBJ2-2; d_gene: -; v_gene: TRBV7-9; abundance: -; CDR3aa: CGSGSQWPGELFF; CDR3nt: TGTGGGTCGGGGTCCCAATGGCCCGGGGAGCTGTTTTTT
j_gene: TRBJ2-3; d_gene: TRBD1; v_gene: TRBV3-1/TRBV3-2; abundance: -; CDR3aa: CASSLGTGGTDTQYF; CDR3nt: TGTGCCAGCAGCCTCGGGACAGGGGGCACAGATACGCAGTATTTT
j_gene: TRBJ1-5; d_gene: -; v_gene: TRBV10-2; abundance: -; CDR3aa: CASSGGGGQPQHF; CDR3nt: TGCGCCAGCAGTGGGGGTGGGGGGCAGCCCCAGCATTTT
j_gene: TRBJ1-4; d_gene: -; v_gene: TRBV19; abundance: -; CDR3aa: CASGEDETNEKLFF; CDR3nt: TGTGCCAGTGGAGAAGACGAAACTAATGAAAAACTGTTTTTT
j_gene: TRBJ2-3; d_gene: -; v_gene: TRBV19; abundance: once; CDR3aa: CASSMGSLVTDTQYF; CDR3nt: TGTGCCAGTAGTATGGGGAGCCTCGTCACAGATACGCAGTATTTT
j_gene: TRBJ1-1; d_gene: -; v_gene: TRBV7-2; abundance: -; CDR3aa: CASSLSDKHTEAFF; CDR3nt: TGTGCCAGCAGCTTATCTGACAAGCACACTGAAGCTTTCTTT
j_gene: TRBJ2-7; d_gene: TRBD2; v_gene: TRBV6-1; abundance: -; CDR3aa: CASSEVGGVYEQYF; CDR3nt: TGTGCCAGCAGTGAAGTGGGGGGGGTCTACGAGCAGTACTTC
j_gene: TRBJ2-7; d_gene: TRBD2; v_gene: TRBV5-4; abundance: -; CDR3aa: CASSLALAGKEQYF; CDR3nt: TGTGCCAGCAGCTTGGCGCTAGCGGGGAAGGAGCAGTACTTC
j_gene: TRBJ1-1; d_gene: -; v_gene: TRBV4-2; abundance: -; CDR3aa: CASRWSGTKNTEAFF; CDR3nt: TGTGCCAGCAGATGGTCCGGGACAAAAAACACTGAAGCTTTCTTT